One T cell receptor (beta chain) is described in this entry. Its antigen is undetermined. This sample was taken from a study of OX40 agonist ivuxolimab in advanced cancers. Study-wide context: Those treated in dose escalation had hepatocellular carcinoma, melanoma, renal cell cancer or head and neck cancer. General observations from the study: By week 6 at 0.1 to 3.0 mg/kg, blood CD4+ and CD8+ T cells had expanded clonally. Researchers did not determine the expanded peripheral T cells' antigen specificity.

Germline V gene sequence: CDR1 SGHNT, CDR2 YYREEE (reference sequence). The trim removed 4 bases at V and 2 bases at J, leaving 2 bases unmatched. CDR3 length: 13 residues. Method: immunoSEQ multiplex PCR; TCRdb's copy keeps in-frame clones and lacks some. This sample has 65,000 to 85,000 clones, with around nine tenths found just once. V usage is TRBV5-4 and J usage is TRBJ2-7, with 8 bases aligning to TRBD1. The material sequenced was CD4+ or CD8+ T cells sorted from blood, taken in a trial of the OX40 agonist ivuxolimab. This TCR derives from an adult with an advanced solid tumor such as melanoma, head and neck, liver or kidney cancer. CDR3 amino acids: CASSMDRAYEQYF. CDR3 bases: TGTGCCAGCAGCATGGACAGGGCCTACGAGCAGTACTTC.